These 18 T cell receptor beta chains were sequenced from one sample in a study of CD8 T cells in ankylosing spondylitis. TCRdb recomputed calls from the 5' RACE reads with MiXCR, one row per CDR3 protein. The profile shows around 250,000 distinct CDR3 sequences, around a tenth of them singletons. Sequencing was carried out using blood, either unsorted or a sorted T cell fraction (not recorded which). The receptors were sampled from a male donor with ankylosing spondylitis or in good health (not recorded which).

In its sample, this clonotype was seen many times. This rearrangement joins TRBV15 to TRBJ1-2; D is ambiguous. Per germline, CDR1 LNHNV and CDR2 YYDKDF (reference sequence). CDR3 length: 14 residues. The V end was cut by 3 bases, the J end by 8 bases, with 16 bases between. CDR3 sequence (DNA): TGTGCCACCAGCAGCGGGCGTCCGGTTACCGGCTACACCTTC. It translates to CATSSGRPVTGYTF.

This clonotype has ten or more counts. The chain uses TRBV12-3 or TRBV12-4 and TRBJ2-7, with D perhaps given as TRBD1 or TRBD2 (6 bases each). The CDR3 loop spans 12 amino acids. V dropped 5 bases and J dropped 5 bases, with 10 bases sitting between them. In DNA form, the CDR3 reads TGTGCCAGCAGTCCGAGGGGGGACGAGCAGTACTTC. Translated, it gives CASSPRGDEQYF.

The sample holds many counts of this clonotype. This sequence joins TRBV5-1 and TRBJ1-1; TRBD1 aligns across 8 bases. With V trimmed by 3 bases and J by 1 base, 2 bases remained unmatched. Germline lookup yields CDR1 SGHRS and CDR2 YFSETQ. CDR3 size: 14 residues. DNA of the CDR3: TGCGCCAGCAGCTGGACAGGGTCGAACACTGAAGCTTTCTTT. Translated, it gives CASSWTGSNTEAFF.

Many counts were recorded for this clonotype. The chain couples TRBV20-1 to TRBJ1-5; maybe TRBD1 (6 bases). Germline assignment: CDR1 DFQATT and CDR2 SNEGSKA (reference sequence). The CDR3 spans 14 residues. V lost 6 bases and J 7 bases, leaving 19 bases between the germline ends. The CDR3, as DNA: TGCAGTGCCCCACGGGGGGGCGATTCACAGCCCCAGCATTTT. The encoded protein is CSAPRGGDSQPQHF.

This clonotype was counted many times. V and J are TRBV9 and TRBJ2-7; D is uncertain. Germline CDR1 is SGDLS and CDR2 is YYNGEE. The V end lost 3 bases, the J end lost 0 bases, and 13 bases lay between the germline ends. This CDR3 region has 15 residues. The CDR3 here is CASSAGGASSYEQYF. CDR3 coding DNA: TGTGCCAGCAGCGCCGGTGGCGCCAGCTCCTACGAGCAGTACTTC.

The CDR3 reads CASSPAPQGRYNEQFF. The CDR3, as DNA: TGTGCCAGCAGCCCCGCCCCGCAGGGGCGATACAATGAGCAGTTCTTC. The chain couples TRBV7-9 to TRBJ2-1; the D gene is possibly TRBD1 (6 bases). Germline-derived CDR1 and CDR2 are SEHNR and FQNEAQ (reference sequence). The CDR3 loop spans 16 amino acids. V was pared by 5 bases and J by 4 bases, with 18 bases between.

This clonotype has at least ten counts. V is TRBV12-3 or TRBV12-4 and J is TRBJ2-3, with D possibly called TRBD1 or TRBD2 (5 bases each). The CDR3 is 13 amino acids. Trimming shortened V by 3 bases and J by 6 bases, and 10 bases separated the two germline ends. The CDR3 DNA sequence: TGTGCCAGCAGTTTGGGGGTTTCCGATACGCAGTATTTT. It is translated as CASSLGVSDTQYF.

The rearrangement links TRBV4-1 to TRBJ1-2; D is undetermined. Trimming stripped 1 base from V and 2 bases from J, with 11 bases between. Germline V lookup: CDR1 MGHRA, CDR2 YSYEKL. CDR3 length: 15 residues. The DNA of the CDR3 is TGCGCCAGCAGCCAAGTCTCCGGCCAAAACTATGGCTACACCTTC. As protein: CASSQVSGQNYGYTF.

This clonotype was recorded many times. This chain connects TRBV29-1 to TRBJ2-1; D possibly corresponds to TRBD1 (6 bases). The V end lost 7 bases, the J end lost 4 bases, and 17 bases lay between the germline ends. CDR3 size: 14 residues. Germline CDR1 is SQVTM and CDR2 is ANQGSEA. CDR3 sequence (DNA): TGCAGCGCACCCTACAGGGACCCTTACAATGAGCAGTTCTTC. It specifies CSAPYRDPYNEQFF.

This clonotype was detected ten times or more. The chain links TRBV29-1 to TRBJ2-1; 7 bases line up with TRBD1. Germline loops: CDR1 SQVTM, CDR2 ANQGSEA. The trim removed 6 bases at V and 0 bases at J, leaving 5 bases unmatched. The CDR3 consists of 14 residues. The CDR3, as DNA: TGCAGCGTCAAGGGACAGAGCTCCTACAATGAGCAGTTCTTC. Translation gives CSVKGQSSYNEQFF.

Ten or more counts support this clonotype. The V gene is TRBV6-5, the J gene TRBJ2-4, with TRBD1 identical over 9 bases. The length of the CDR3 is 15 residues. Germline assignment: CDR1 MNHEY and CDR2 SVGAGI. V gave up 2 bases and J gave up 4 bases; unmatched junction bases: 3. The CDR3 region is CASSYDGTGKNIQYF. The CDR3 nucleotides read TGTGCCAGCAGTTACGATGGGACAGGGAAAAACATTCAGTACTTC.

This clonotype was picked up many times. This chain links TRBV5-1 with TRBJ2-7, with 11 nucleotides matching TRBD2. Germline V gene data show CDR1 as SGHRS and CDR2 as YFSETQ. CDR3 size: 15 residues. The ends lost 3 bases at V and 2 bases at J; junction bases unmatched: 4. DNA for the CDR3: TGCGCCAGCAGCTCTGGGACTAGCGGAACCTACGAGCAGTACTTC. Translated, it gives CASSSGTSGTYEQYF. Based on the CDR3 plus reference TRBV5-1 and TRBJ2-7, the full variable domain is KAGVTQTPRYLIKTRGQQVTLSCSPISGHRSVSWYQQTPGQGLQFLFEYFSETQRNKGNFPGRFSGRQFSNSRSEMNVSTLELGDSALYLCASSSGTSGTYEQYFGPGTRLTVT.

This clonotype was observed many times. This chain joins TRBV20-1 and TRBJ2-4; tentative D call: TRBD2 (6 bases). Germline V gene sequence: CDR1 DFQATT, CDR2 SNEGSKA (reference sequence). The CDR3 length is 16 residues. The V end lost 2 bases, the J end lost 7 bases, and 21 bases lay between the germline ends. CDR3 region: CSARPLNGGISNIQYF. The CDR3 bases are TGCAGTGCTAGACCCCTAAATGGGGGGATCTCGAACATTCAGTACTTC.

This clonotype was counted many times. CDR3 sequence reads: CSVEKAGGTGELFF. The CDR3 DNA is TGCAGCGTTGAAAAAGCAGGGGGCACCGGGGAGCTGTTTTTT. The J gene is TRBJ2-2, the V gene TRBV29-1; 7 bases are a match to TRBD1. The V gene's germline CDR1 is SQVTM and CDR2 ANQGSEA. The CDR3 is 14 amino acids. The V gene end was trimmed by 2 bases and the J gene end by 4 bases; junction bases not matched to a gene: 4.

This chain uses TRBV12-3 or TRBV12-4 with TRBJ2-7; D is possibly TRBD2 (6 bases). Trimming pared 11 bases from V and 0 bases from J, leaving 17 bases between. This CDR3 spans 14 amino acids. CDR3 loop: CACRQRESSYEQYF. The CDR3 nucleotides read TGTGCCTGCCGTCAACGGGAGAGCTCCTACGAGCAGTACTTC.

This clonotype was seen repeatedly, ten times or more. This chain uses TRBV4-1 with TRBJ1-5; 8 bases are a match to TRBD1. The CDR3 is made up of 19 amino acids. Germline assignment: CDR1 MGHRA and CDR2 YSYEKL. Trimming cost V 2 bases and J 0 bases; bases outside gene matches: 12. The CDR3 loop is CASSQYLTGATISNQPQHF. The CDR3 nucleotides read TGCGCCAGCAGCCAATACCTGACAGGGGCGACCATTAGCAATCAGCCCCAGCATTTT.

This clonotype has ten or more counts. V gene TRBV5-1 combines with J gene TRBJ2-7, with D unclear. V shed 1 base and J shed 2 bases, with 25 bases lying between them. Per the germline V gene, CDR1 is SGHRS and CDR2 is YFSETQ. CDR3 size: 19 residues. The CDR3 is CASSLRFSDKALRTYEQYF. CDR3 nucleotides: TGCGCCAGCAGCTTGCGGTTTTCTGATAAGGCCCTGAGGACCTACGAGCAGTACTTC.

This clonotype was seen only a few times. The chain uses TRBV4-1 and TRBJ2-7; 8 positions match TRBD2. The CDR3 is made up of 16 amino acids. CDR1 and CDR2 (germline): MGHRA, YSYEKL. Losses at the gene ends were 4 bases for V and 0 bases for J; bases not matched to a gene: 8. CDR3 amino acids: CASSPGRALRSYEQYF. In nucleotides, the CDR3 is TGCGCCAGCAGCCCCGGGAGGGCTTTACGCTCCTACGAGCAGTACTTC.